Shown below are 18 T cell receptor beta chains from a single sample sequenced in a study of T cell responses to AZD1222 COVID-19 vaccine. The repertoire was sequenced with immunoSEQ multiplex PCR; TCRdb's copy has only in-frame clones and lacks some. The repertoire holds about 130,000 clones, with 92% as singletons. The sequencing here drew on peripheral blood, taken on day 0 of AZD1222 vaccination. The receptors stem from an adult in good health.

This chain joins TRBV2 and TRBJ2-1; D possibly corresponds to TRBD2 (6 bases). Trimming cost V 4 bases and J 8 bases, with 9 bases left between them. CDR1 SNHLY and CDR2 FYNNEI come from the germline V gene. This CDR3 has 12 residues. CDR3 sequence (DNA): TGTGCCAGCAGTGGGGGGGAAGATGAGCAGTTCTTC. Amino acid sequence: CASSGGEDEQFF.

The DNA for the CDR3 is TGTGCCAGCAGCTTAGGGACATCGGGCACTGAAGCTTTCTTT. This codes for CASSLGTSGTEAFF. The rearrangement joins TRBV7-8 to TRBJ1-1; D may be TRBD1 (5 bases). The CDR3 spans 14 residues. Germline V lookup: CDR1 SGHVS, CDR2 FQNEAQ. With 1 base removed from V and 4 bases from J, the gap between germline ends came to 10 bases.

This clone was observed once. This rearrangement joins TRBV2 to TRBJ2-5, with D tentatively TRBD1 (5 bases). The ends were cut back, 10 bases at V and 1 base at J, with 13 bases in the middle. Germline lookup yields CDR1 SNHLY and CDR2 FYNNEI. This CDR3 has 13 amino acids. In DNA form, the CDR3 reads TGTGCCACCAGGGAAGATCTCCAAGAGACCCAGTACTTC. Encoded protein: CATREDLQETQYF.

The chain employs TRBV6-5 and TRBJ1-5; D gene ambiguous. The CDR3 totals 14 residues. V shed 2 bases and J shed 4 bases, with 9 bases lying between them. Looked up from germline, CDR1 is MNHEY and CDR2 is SVGAGI. This chain's CDR3 is CASSYTGPNQPQHF. CDR3 DNA sequence: TGTGCCAGCAGTTACACCGGGCCAAATCAGCCCCAGCATTTT.

The J gene is TRBJ1-5, the V gene TRBV12-5; D unresolved. The CDR3 has 16 amino acids. The germline CDR1 and CDR2 sequences are LGHNT and FRNRAP. The V end lost 0 bases, the J end lost 0 bases, and 9 bases lay between the germline ends. Here the CDR3 reads CASGLVSGDSNQPQHF. The DNA of the CDR3 is TGTGCTAGTGGTTTGGTATCCGGGGATAGCAATCAGCCCCAGCATTTT.

This chain uses TRBV7-2 with TRBJ2-7; 11 nucleotides line up with TRBD2. CDR3 length equals 15 residues. Germline V CDR1 and CDR2: SGHTA, FQGNSA. With 7 bases clipped from V and 1 base from J, the junction kept 6 bases outside the gene matches. This chain's CDR3 is CASTLGLAESYEQYF. CDR3 nucleotides: TGTGCCAGCACCCTGGGACTAGCGGAGTCCTACGAGCAGTACTTC.

The chain recombines TRBV7-2 with TRBJ2-7; TRBD1 is a possible D gene (5 bases). V dropped 2 bases and J dropped 4 bases, with 12 bases sitting between them. Looked up from germline, CDR1 is SGHTA and CDR2 is FQGNSA. The CDR3 loop spans 14 amino acids. CDR3 coding DNA: TGTGCCAGCAGCTTATACGACAGTTTATACGAGCAGTACTTC. Its translation is CASSLYDSLYEQYF. Complete variable domain (other parts from reference TRBV7-2 and TRBJ2-7): GAGVSQSPSNKVTEKGKDVELRCDPISGHTALYWYRQSLGQGLEFLIYFQGNSAPDKSGLPSDRFSAERTGGSVSTLTIQRTQQEDSAVYLCASSLYDSLYEQYFGPGTRLTVT.

V and J are TRBV13 and TRBJ2-3; the D gene is possibly TRBD2 (6 bases). Trimming took 4 bases from V and 4 from J, leaving 15 bases between them. The germline V gene encodes CDR1 PRHDT and CDR2 FYEKMQ (reference sequence). This CDR3 comprises 15 residues. DNA of the CDR3: TGTGCCAGCAGCTCCGGGACTGCGCGATCAGATACGCAGTATTTT. Translating gives CASSSGTARSDTQYF. The full variable domain, its missing parts supplied by reference TRBV13 and TRBJ2-3, is AAGVIQSPRHLIKEKRETATLKCYPIPRHDTVYWYQQGPGQDPQFLISFYEKMQSDKGSIPDRFSAQQFSDYHSELNMSSLELGDSALYFCASSSGTARSDTQYFGPGTRLTVL.

This chain's CDR3 is CASSQDRGSHNEQFF. CDR3 nucleotide sequence: TGTGCCAGCAGCCAAGATCGGGGAAGCCACAATGAGCAGTTCTTC. The rearrangement joins TRBV4-2 to TRBJ2-1, with D perhaps matching TRBD2 (5 bases). V was cut by 0 bases and J by 5 bases, with 11 bases left in between. Germline V CDR1 and CDR2: LGHNA, YNFKEQ. This CDR3 is 15 amino acids long.

The chain couples TRBV4-1 to TRBJ2-7, with TRBD1 identical over 8 bases. Losses at the gene ends were 4 bases for V and 3 bases for J; bases not matched to a gene: 8. Germline lookup yields CDR1 MGHRA and CDR2 YSYEKL. This CDR3 has 15 residues. The CDR3 spells CASSRLQGAGYEQYF. CDR3 in DNA: TGCGCCAGCAGCCGCCTTCAGGGGGCAGGCTACGAGCAGTACTTC.

V is TRBV18 and J is TRBJ2-3, with a possible D match to TRBD2 (6 bases). The CDR3 contains 16 residues. V shed 2 bases and J shed 5 bases, with 17 bases lying between them. Per germline, CDR1 KGHSH and CDR2 LQKENI. The CDR3: CASSPGAGQRGDTQYF. For the CDR3, the DNA is TGTGCCAGCTCACCAGGGGCGGGGCAACGTGGAGATACGCAGTATTTT.

V is TRBV19 and J is TRBJ1-3; D remains ambiguous. The CDR3 length is 14 residues. CDR1 is LNHDA and CDR2 is SQIVND in the germline V gene (reference sequence). V lost 1 base and J 3 bases, leaving 7 bases between the germline ends. CDR3 amino acids: CASSIGGVGNTIYF. CDR3 nucleotides: TGTGCCAGTAGTATAGGAGGCGTTGGAAACACCATATATTTT. Full variable domain (missing parts from reference TRBV19 and TRBJ1-3): DGGITQSPKYLFRKEGQNVTLSCEQNLNHDAMYWYRQDPGQGLRLIYYSQIVNDFQKGDIAEGYSVSREKKESFPLTVTSAQKNPTAFYLCASSIGGVGNTIYFGEGSWLTVV.

This chain uses TRBV5-1 with TRBJ1-3; D perhaps matches TRBD1 (6 bases). The CDR3 covers 14 residues. CDR1 and CDR2 (germline): SGHRS, YFSETQ. The V gene lost 0 bases and the J gene lost 8 bases, with 12 bases spanning the gap. The CDR3 region is CASSLGRGKYTIYF. Here the CDR3 DNA reads TGCGCCAGCAGCTTGGGTAGGGGGAAATACACCATATATTTT.

The V and J genes are TRBV7-9 and TRBJ2-5; TRBD1 aligns across 7 bases. V was pared by 1 base and J by 5 bases, with 4 bases of the junction left unmatched. This CDR3 is 14 amino acids long. The germline V gene has CDR1 SEHNR and CDR2 FQNEAQ (reference sequence). CDR3 in amino acids: CASSLGETGETQYF. The CDR3 coding sequence is TGTGCCAGCAGCTTAGGAGAGACAGGGGAGACCCAGTACTTC. Filled out from reference TRBV7-9 and TRBJ2-5, the complete variable domain reads DTGVSQNPRHKITKRGQNVTFRCDPISEHNRLYWYRQTLGQGPEFLTYFQNEAQLEKSRLLSDRFSAERPKGSFSTLEIQRTEQGDSAMYLCASSLGETGETQYFGPGTRLLVL.

J is TRBJ2-7 and V is TRBV7-9; D may correspond to TRBD1 or TRBD2 (5 bases each). The V gene's germline CDR1 is SEHNR and CDR2 FQNEAQ (reference sequence). The CDR3 is 15 residues long. V was pared by 4 bases and J by 4 bases, with 17 bases between. The CDR3 loop is CASSSEGPASYEQYF. The CDR3 nucleotides are TGTGCCAGCAGCTCAGAGGGACCAGCTTCTTACGAGCAGTACTTC. The full variable domain, rest sourced from reference TRBV7-9 and TRBJ2-7, is DTGVSQNPRHKITKRGQNVTFRCDPISEHNRLYWYRQTLGQGPEFLTYFQNEAQLEKSRLLSDRFSAERPKGSFSTLEIQRTEQGDSAMYLCASSSEGPASYEQYFGPGTRLTVT.

The rearrangement links TRBV28 to TRBJ1-5, with D possibly matching TRBD1 (6 bases). The V gene's germline CDR1 is MDHEN and CDR2 SYDVKM. Trimming removed 2 bases at V and 4 bases at J, with 12 bases between. The CDR3 totals 15 residues. CDR3 loop: CASSLIGQPNQPQHF. Written as DNA, the CDR3 is TGTGCCAGCAGTTTAATTGGACAGCCAAATCAGCCCCAGCATTTT.

The V call is TRBV4-3, the J call TRBJ2-5; no definite D call. Germline V gene data show CDR1 as LGHNA and CDR2 as YSLEER. The CDR3 is 13 residues long. Trimming removed 1 base at V and 2 bases at J, with 5 bases between. This CDR3 is CASSQARQETQYF. The CDR3 coding sequence is TGCGCCAGCAGCCAAGCCCGGCAAGAGACCCAGTACTTC.

This chain connects TRBV6-2 or TRBV6-3 to TRBJ1-5; D is ambiguous. The germline CDR1 and CDR2 sequences are MNHEY and SVGEGT. Trimming cost V 1 base and J 5 bases, with 9 bases left between them. The CDR3 loop spans 14 amino acids. CDR3 protein: CASSYYRVYQPQHF. The CDR3, as DNA: TGTGCCAGCAGTTACTACAGAGTATATCAGCCCCAGCATTTT.